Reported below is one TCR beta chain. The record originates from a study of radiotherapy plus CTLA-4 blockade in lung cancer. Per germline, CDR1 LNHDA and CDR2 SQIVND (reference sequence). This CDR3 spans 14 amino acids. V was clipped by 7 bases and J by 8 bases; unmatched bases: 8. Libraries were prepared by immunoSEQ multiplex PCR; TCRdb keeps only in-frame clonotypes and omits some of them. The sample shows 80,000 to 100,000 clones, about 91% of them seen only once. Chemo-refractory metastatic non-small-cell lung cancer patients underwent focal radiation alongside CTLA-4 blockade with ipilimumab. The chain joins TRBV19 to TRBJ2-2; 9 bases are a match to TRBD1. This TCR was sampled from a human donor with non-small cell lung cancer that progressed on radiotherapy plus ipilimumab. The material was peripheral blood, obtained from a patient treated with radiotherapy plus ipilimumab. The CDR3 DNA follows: TGTGCCAGTAACATGGGGACAGGGTTTGGGGAGCTGTTTTTT. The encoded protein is CASNMGTGFGELFF.